Each of the 21 T cell receptor beta chains below was sequenced from the same sample in a study of shared clonotypes between healthy human individuals. Clones were sequenced by immunoSEQ multiplex PCR, and TCRdb holds only the in-frame ones, with some missing. The profile shows a few million clones, roughly nine tenths of them singletons. The sequencing sample was made of naive CD4+ T cells sorted from blood. As for subset: CD45RA+ positively selected. Every receptor here comes from a young man in good health.

The chain links TRBV19 to TRBJ2-7; 8 nucleotides agree with TRBD1. Germline CDR1 and CDR2: LNHDA and SQIVND (reference sequence). With V trimmed by 1 base and J by 0 bases, 2 bases remained unmatched. The CDR3 extends over 15 amino acids. CDR3 region: CASSIVQGASYEQYF. The CDR3 DNA reads as TGTGCCAGTAGTATAGTCCAGGGGGCCTCCTACGAGCAGTACTTC.

The chain is built from TRBV7-3 and TRBJ1-5, with a tentative D call TRBD1 (5 bases). This CDR3 region has 13 residues. The V gene's germline CDR1 is SGHTA and CDR2 FQGTGA. Trimming left V 3 bases short and J 5 bases short, with 8 bases between. CDR3 loop: CASSFSRDQPQHF. In DNA, the CDR3 is TGTGCCAGCAGCTTCAGCAGGGATCAGCCCCAGCATTTT.

A remark on this clone: At one of its ends the junction is not consistent with the germline gene, which may arise from a read error. This chain uses TRBV9 with TRBJ1-4; D gene ambiguous. The CDR3 consists of 13 residues. Germline lookup yields CDR1 SGDLS and CDR2 YYNGEE. CDR3 sequence reads: CASSARTNEKLFF. DNA for the CDR3: TGTGCCAGCAGCGCTCGGACTAACGAAAAACTGTTTTTT.

The rearrangement joins TRBV21-1 to TRBJ1-5. TRBV21-1 is deemed a pseudogene. The length of the CDR3 is 19 residues. CDR3 loop: CASTHLEGRSRVGNQPQHF. In DNA form, the CDR3 reads TGTGCCAGCACCCACTTGGAGGGCAGGTCCCGGGTAGGTAATCAGCCCCAGCATTTT.

Notes on this clone: Other DNA sequences in the sample encode the same CDR3. The chain has TRBV5-1 and TRBJ2-1; D gene uncertain. Germline lookup yields CDR1 SGHRS and CDR2 YFSETQ. V was clipped by 1 base and J by 0 bases, with 8 bases between them. The CDR3 has 15 residues. The CDR3 DNA is TGCGCCAGCAGCTTGATTACCAGCTCCTACAATGAGCAGTTCTTC. Its translation is CASSLITSSYNEQFF.

Turning to this clone: The identical CDR3 is also encoded by other nucleotide sequences in the sample. CDR3 sequence (DNA): TGTGCCAGCAGTTACTCGGCGGGGAACACTGAAGCTTTCTTT. Protein sequence: CASSYSAGNTEAFF. The chain joins TRBV6-6 to TRBJ1-1; D is unclear. Trimming took 0 bases from V and 1 from J, leaving 6 bases between them. The CDR3 runs to 14 residues. Germline V gives CDR1 MNHNY, CDR2 SVGAGI (reference sequence).

The V and J genes are TRBV5-1 and TRBJ2-2, with 8 bases that match TRBD1. Germline V CDR1 and CDR2: SGHRS, YFSETQ. This CDR3 comprises 16 residues. After removal of 3 bases from V and 6 bases from J, the junction contained 10 bases not matched to a gene. The chain's CDR3 is CASSSVQGVYAGELFF. CDR3 bases: TGCGCCAGCAGCTCTGTACAGGGGGTCTATGCCGGGGAGCTGTTTTTT. The complete variable domain, with remaining parts taken from reference TRBV5-1 and TRBJ2-2, reads KAGVTQTPRYLIKTRGQQVTLSCSPISGHRSVSWYQQTPGQGLQFLFEYFSETQRNKGNFPGRFSGRQFSNSRSEMNVSTLELGDSALYLCASSSVQGVYAGELFFGEGSRLTVL.

This clone was observed a single time. The genes are TRBV7-8 and TRBJ1-2; tentative D call: TRBD1 (5 bases). This CDR3 spans 13 amino acids. Trimming took 0 bases from V and 8 from J, leaving 10 bases between them. Germline CDR1 and CDR2: SGHVS and FQNEAQ. CDR3 DNA: TGTGCCAGCAGCTTAGCGCCAGGGTGGGGCTACACCTTC. It encodes CASSLAPGWGYTF.

As regards this clone: Germline is not matched at one junction end, which may reflect a read error. The gene calls are TRBV29-1 and TRBJ2-4; TRBD2 matches at 9 bases. Germline assignment: CDR1 SQVTM and CDR2 ANQGSEA. The length of the CDR3 is 13 residues. The CDR3, as DNA: TGCAGCTTTTTGGAGACTAGCGGCGGTGAGTTGGTCTTC. It is translated as CSFLETSGGELVF.

The chain couples TRBV7-9 to TRBJ2-5; TRBD1 matches at 9 bases. Germline V CDR1 and CDR2: SEHNR, FQNEAQ (reference sequence). The CDR3 is 15 amino acids. Trimming at V came to 5 bases and at J to 2 bases, leaving 6 bases not matched to a gene. CDR3 bases: TGTGCCAGCAGCCTACAGGGGGCTTGGCAAGAGACCCAGTACTTC. Amino acids: CASSLQGAWQETQYF.

The V gene is TRBV19, the J gene TRBJ1-2; D gene uncertain. Deletions cut 2 bases from V and 7 bases from J, with 14 bases between. The germline CDR1 and CDR2 sequences are LNHDA and SQIVND (reference sequence). The CDR3 totals 14 residues. CDR3 in amino acids: CASSISTAQAGYTF. As DNA, the CDR3 is TGTGCCAGTAGTATATCCACCGCCCAGGCTGGCTACACCTTC. Full variable domain (outside the CDR3, taken from reference TRBV19 and TRBJ1-2): DGGITQSPKYLFRKEGQNVTLSCEQNLNHDAMYWYRQDPGQGLRLIYYSQIVNDFQKGDIAEGYSVSREKKESFPLTVTSAQKNPTAFYLCASSISTAQAGYTFGSGTRLTVV.

CDR3 DNA sequence: TGTGCCATCAGTGATGGGGGAGGAGGAGGCGAGCAGTACTTC. Its translation: CAISDGGGGGEQYF. J is TRBJ2-7 and V is TRBV10-3; D possibly corresponds to TRBD2 (6 bases). V dropped 3 bases and J dropped 6 bases, with 15 bases sitting between them. The CDR3 runs to 14 residues. Germline values: CDR1 ENHRY, CDR2 SYGVKD.

This clone appeared once. The chain employs TRBV9 and TRBJ2-7, with TRBD1 matching 9 bases. The CDR3 runs 16 residues. V lost 4 bases to trimming and J lost 6 bases; unmatched junction nucleotides: 14. Germline CDR1 reads SGDLS; CDR2 reads YYNGEE. The CDR3 nucleotides are TGTGCCAGCAGCTCGGGGACCGGGACAGGGCTCTCCGAGCAGTACTTC. Translation: CASSSGTGTGLSEQYF.

Written as DNA, the CDR3 is TGTGCCAGCAACCAGTCTAATGAAAAACTGTTTTTT. This translates into CASNQSNEKLFF. This chain uses TRBV28 with TRBJ1-4; no reliable D call. The V end was cut by 7 bases, the J end by 3 bases, with 6 bases between. From germline, CDR1 is MDHEN and CDR2 SYDVKM. CDR3 size: 12 residues.

J is TRBJ1-3 and V is TRBV5-4; D gene unclear. V lost 3 bases and J lost 0, with 7 bases in between. The CDR3 extends over 14 amino acids. Germline assignment: CDR1 SGHNT and CDR2 YYREEE (reference sequence). CDR3 sequence reads: CASSYDGSGNTIYF. The DNA of the CDR3 is TGTGCCAGCAGCTATGACGGCTCTGGAAACACCATATATTTT.

The chain carries TRBV29-1 and TRBJ2-5, with 8 positions matching TRBD1. The V gene's germline CDR1 is SQVTM and CDR2 ANQGSEA. This CDR3 is 13 amino acids long. The junction had 6 bases not matched to a gene; V was cut back by 7 bases and J by 2 bases. CDR3 in amino acids: CSAETGAQETQYF. The DNA for the CDR3 is TGCAGCGCAGAGACAGGGGCACAAGAGACCCAGTACTTC.

In regard to this clone: Other DNA sequences in this specimen translate into the identical CDR3. This chain connects TRBV6-5 to TRBJ2-7; a possible D gene is TRBD2 (6 bases). The V gene's germline CDR1 is MNHEY and CDR2 SVGAGI. CDR3 length: 13 residues. Trimming stripped 2 bases from V and 3 bases from J, with 8 bases between. The CDR3 coding sequence is TGTGCCAGCAGTTACGCCGGGAGCTACGAGCAGTACTTC. Its translation is CASSYAGSYEQYF.

The rearrangement links TRBV19 to TRBJ2-6; no reliable D call. The CDR3 extends over 14 amino acids. Germline-derived CDR1 and CDR2 are LNHDA and SQIVND (reference sequence). V was clipped by 8 bases and J by 1 base, with 9 bases between them. The CDR3 nucleotides are TGTGCCAGTCTGGCCTTGTCTGGGGCCAACGTCCTGACTTTC. This sequence encodes CASLALSGANVLTF. Full variable domain (remainder filled in from reference TRBV19 and TRBJ2-6): DGGITQSPKYLFRKEGQNVTLSCEQNLNHDAMYWYRQDPGQGLRLIYYSQIVNDFQKGDIAEGYSVSREKKESFPLTVTSAQKNPTAFYLCASLALSGANVLTFGAGSRLTVL.

The V call is TRBV7-2, the J call TRBJ1-4; TRBD1 might be the D (6 bases). Between the trimmed V and J ends, which lost 3 bases and 8 bases, there was a span of 13 bases. The CDR3 contains 14 residues. CDR1 is SGHTA, CDR2 FQGNSA, per germline. In nucleotides, the CDR3 is TGTGCCAGCAGCTTCTCGGGGGCACCCGAAAAACTGTTTTTT. Translated: CASSFSGAPEKLFF.

This sequence joins TRBV2 and TRBJ2-5; maybe TRBD1 (5 bases). The J call is doubtful: the DNA matches TRBJ2-7 better. CDR3 length: 14 residues. CDR1 and CDR2 from the germline V gene are SNHLY and FYNNEI. The CDR3 is CASSVQGSSYEQYF. The CDR3 DNA is TGTGCCAGCAGTGTCCAGGGAAGCTCCTACGAGCAGTACTTC.

V is TRBV7-2 and J is TRBJ2-5, with D uncertain. Trimming pared 6 bases from V and 5 bases from J, leaving 19 bases between. The CDR3 contains 15 residues. Germline V gene data show CDR1 as SGHTA and CDR2 as FQGNSA. CDR3 amino acids: CASRVGGGRRETQYF. The CDR3 DNA reads as TGTGCCAGCAGGGTCGGTGGCGGCAGAAGGGAGACCCAGTACTTC.